Listed below are T cell receptor beta chains from one sample, sequenced in a study of cytomegalovirus exposure and HLA in healthy donors. Data came from immunoSEQ multiplex PCR; TCRdb stores just in-frame clones and leaves some out. The repertoire holds some 140,000 clones, with roughly 76% as singletons. Sequencing was carried out using PBMCs. The source is a middle-aged woman in good health and CMV-seronegative. Both conserved end residues are part of each CDR3. A D gene is named only where the DNA matches it firmly. Not all rows give a size; the values are once, few, many and, for expanded clones, a class.

j_call: TRBJ1-1; v_call: TRBV28; d_call: NA; clone_size: once; cdr3_nt: TGTGCCAGCAGTTCCCAGGGCAGGGACACTGAAGCTTTCTTT; cdr3_aa: CASSSQGRDTEAFF
j_call: TRBJ2-2; v_call: TRBV4-2; d_call: NA; clone_size: NA; cdr3_nt: TGTGCCAGCAGCCAAGAAGGGGGAACCGACGGGGAGCTGTTTTTT; cdr3_aa: CASSQEGGTDGELFF
j_call: TRBJ2-2; v_call: TRBV4-2; d_call: NA; clone_size: few; cdr3_nt: TGTGCCAGCAGCAACGAAGTACAGGGAAACGGGGAGCTGTTTTTT; cdr3_aa: CASSNEVQGNGELFF
j_call: TRBJ1-4; v_call: TRBV15; d_call: NA; clone_size: NA; cdr3_nt: TGTGCCACCAGCATTGGACAGTCTAATGAAAAACTGTTTTTT; cdr3_aa: CATSIGQSNEKLFF
j_call: TRBJ1-2; v_call: TRBV7-3; d_call: TRBD1; clone_size: once; cdr3_nt: TGTGCCAGCAGCCCCGGGACAGGGTTTGGTGGCTACACCTTC; cdr3_aa: CASSPGTGFGGYTF
j_call: TRBJ2-1; v_call: TRBV2; d_call: NA; clone_size: NA; cdr3_nt: TGTGCCAGCGAAGGGGGTCGAGGGAATGAGCAGTTCTTC; cdr3_aa: CASEGGRGNEQFF
j_call: TRBJ1-3; v_call: TRBV9; d_call: NA; clone_size: NA; cdr3_nt: TGTGCCAGCAGCGAAACAGCTCTACTCTCTGGAAACACCATATATTTT; cdr3_aa: CASSETALLSGNTIYF
j_call: TRBJ2-2; v_call: TRBV7-9; d_call: TRBD1; clone_size: NA; cdr3_nt: TGTTCCAGCAGCTTAGCCCCAGGGGGTCCCAACACCGGGGAGCTGTTTTTT; cdr3_aa: CSSSLAPGGPNTGELFF
j_call: TRBJ1-6; v_call: TRBV27; d_call: NA; clone_size: NA; cdr3_nt: TGTGCCAGCAGTTTAGGGCAGTCTACTCCTAATTCACCCCTCCACTTT; cdr3_aa: CASSLGQSTPNSPLHF
j_call: TRBJ1-1; v_call: TRBV15; d_call: NA; clone_size: NA; cdr3_nt: TGTGCCACCAGCTCGCCCCCTGGGGGGACTGAAGCTTTCTTT; cdr3_aa: CATSSPPGGTEAFF
j_call: TRBJ2-1; v_call: TRBV4-3; d_call: NA; clone_size: NA; cdr3_nt: TGCGCCAGCAGCCAAGAGGGGGCAGGGTGGATTGAGCAGTTCTTC; cdr3_aa: CASSQEGAGWIEQFF
j_call: TRBJ1-5; v_call: TRBV7-8; d_call: TRBD1; clone_size: NA; cdr3_nt: TGTGCCAGCAGCGGTAGGGGAGCAGGGGGTCACCGCTTGTGGGGTCAGCCCCAGCATTTT; cdr3_aa: CASSGRGAGGHRLWGQPQHF